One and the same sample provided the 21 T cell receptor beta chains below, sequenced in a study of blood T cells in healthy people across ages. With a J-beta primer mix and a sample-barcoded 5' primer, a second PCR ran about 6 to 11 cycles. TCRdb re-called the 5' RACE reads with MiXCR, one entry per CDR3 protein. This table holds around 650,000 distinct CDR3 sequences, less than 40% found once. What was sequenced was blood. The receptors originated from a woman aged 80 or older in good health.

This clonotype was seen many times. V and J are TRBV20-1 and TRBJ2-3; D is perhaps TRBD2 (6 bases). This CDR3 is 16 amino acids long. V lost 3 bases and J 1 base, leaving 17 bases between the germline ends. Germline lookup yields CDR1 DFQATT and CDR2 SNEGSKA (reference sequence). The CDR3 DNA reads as TGCAGTGCTAGTGTTAGCGGTCAGAGGGGCACAGATACGCAGTATTTT. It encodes CSASVSGQRGTDTQYF.

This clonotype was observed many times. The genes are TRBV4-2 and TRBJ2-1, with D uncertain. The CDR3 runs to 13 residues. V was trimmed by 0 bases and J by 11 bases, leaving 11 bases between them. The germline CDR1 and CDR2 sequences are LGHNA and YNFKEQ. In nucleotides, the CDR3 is TGTGCCAGCAGCCAAGAACGGAACGCCCAGCAGTTCTTC. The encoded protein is CASSQERNAQQFF.

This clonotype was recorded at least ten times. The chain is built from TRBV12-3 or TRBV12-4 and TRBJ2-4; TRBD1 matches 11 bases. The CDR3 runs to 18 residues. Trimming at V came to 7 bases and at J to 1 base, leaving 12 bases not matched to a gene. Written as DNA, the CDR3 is TGTGCCAGCACTGGGACAGGGGGACTTAGAATGGCCAAAAACATTCAGTACTTC. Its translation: CASTGTGGLRMAKNIQYF.

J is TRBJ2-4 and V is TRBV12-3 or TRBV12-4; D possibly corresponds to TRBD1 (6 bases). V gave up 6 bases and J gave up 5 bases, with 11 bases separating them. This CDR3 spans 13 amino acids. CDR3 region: CASRPYRENIQYF. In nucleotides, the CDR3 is TGTGCCAGCAGACCATACAGGGAAAACATTCAGTACTTC.

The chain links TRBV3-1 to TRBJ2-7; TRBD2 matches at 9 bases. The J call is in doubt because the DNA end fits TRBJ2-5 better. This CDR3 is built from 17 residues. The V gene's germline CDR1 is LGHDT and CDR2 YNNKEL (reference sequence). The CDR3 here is CASSQDLASGEQGTQYF. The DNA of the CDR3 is TGTGCCAGCAGCCAAGATTTGGCTAGCGGGGAGCAGGGGACCCAGTACTTC.

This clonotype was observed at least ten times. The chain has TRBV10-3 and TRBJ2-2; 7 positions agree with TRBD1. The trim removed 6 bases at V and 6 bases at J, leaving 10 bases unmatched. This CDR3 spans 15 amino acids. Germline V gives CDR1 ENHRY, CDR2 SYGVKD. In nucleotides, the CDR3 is TGTGCCATCAGAGCCGCCGGGACAGATTCCGGGGAGCTGTTTTTT. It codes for CAIRAAGTDSGELFF.

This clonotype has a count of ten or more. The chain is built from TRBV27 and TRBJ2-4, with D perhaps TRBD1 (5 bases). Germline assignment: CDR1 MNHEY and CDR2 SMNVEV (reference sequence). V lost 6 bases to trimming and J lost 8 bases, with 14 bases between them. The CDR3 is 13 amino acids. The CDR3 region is CASRGTGADIQYF. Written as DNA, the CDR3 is TGTGCCAGCAGAGGAACAGGTGCGGACATTCAGTACTTC.

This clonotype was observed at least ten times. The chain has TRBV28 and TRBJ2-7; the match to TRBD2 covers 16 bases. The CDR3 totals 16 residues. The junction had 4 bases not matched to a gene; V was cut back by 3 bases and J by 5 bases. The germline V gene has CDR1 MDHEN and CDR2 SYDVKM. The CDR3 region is CASSFGTSGGANEQYF. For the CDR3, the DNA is TGTGCCAGCAGTTTCGGGACTAGCGGGGGGGCCAACGAGCAGTACTTC. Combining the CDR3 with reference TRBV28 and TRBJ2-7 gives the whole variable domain DVKVTQSSRYLVKRTGEKVFLECVQDMDHENMFWYRQDPGLGLRLIYFSYDVKMKEKGDIPEGYSVSREKKERFSLILESASTNQTSMYLCASSFGTSGGANEQYFGPGTRLTVT.

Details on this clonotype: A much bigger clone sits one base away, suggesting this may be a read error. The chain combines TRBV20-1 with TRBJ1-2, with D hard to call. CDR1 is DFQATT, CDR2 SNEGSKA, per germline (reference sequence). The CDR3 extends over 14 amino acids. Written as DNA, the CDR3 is TGCAGTGTTAGAGAGATTCAGGCGCGGGGTGGCTACACCTTC. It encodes CSVREIQARGGYTF.

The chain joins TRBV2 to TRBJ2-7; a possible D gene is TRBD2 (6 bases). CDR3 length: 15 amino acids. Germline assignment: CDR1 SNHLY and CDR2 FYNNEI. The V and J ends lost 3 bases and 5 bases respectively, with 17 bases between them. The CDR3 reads CASSDFGGKTNEQYF. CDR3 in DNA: TGTGCCAGCAGTGATTTCGGCGGGAAGACGAACGAGCAGTACTTC.

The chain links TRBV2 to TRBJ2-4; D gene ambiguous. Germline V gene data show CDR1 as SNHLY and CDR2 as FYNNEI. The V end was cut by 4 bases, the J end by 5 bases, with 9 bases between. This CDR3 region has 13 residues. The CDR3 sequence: CASSGPQENIQYF. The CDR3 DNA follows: TGTGCCAGCAGTGGACCCCAGGAAAACATTCAGTACTTC.

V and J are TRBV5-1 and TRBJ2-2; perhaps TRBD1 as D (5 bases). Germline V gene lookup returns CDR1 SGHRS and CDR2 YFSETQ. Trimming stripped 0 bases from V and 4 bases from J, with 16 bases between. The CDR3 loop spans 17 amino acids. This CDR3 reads CASSLEGQGTGTGELFF. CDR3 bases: TGCGCCAGCAGCTTGGAGGGGCAGGGCACAGGCACCGGGGAGCTGTTTTTT.

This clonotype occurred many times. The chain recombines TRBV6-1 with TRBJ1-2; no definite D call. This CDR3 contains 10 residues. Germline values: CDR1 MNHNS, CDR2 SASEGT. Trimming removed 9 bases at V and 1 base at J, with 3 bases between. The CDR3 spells CASGNYGYTF. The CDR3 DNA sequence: TGTGCCAGTGGTAACTATGGCTACACCTTC.

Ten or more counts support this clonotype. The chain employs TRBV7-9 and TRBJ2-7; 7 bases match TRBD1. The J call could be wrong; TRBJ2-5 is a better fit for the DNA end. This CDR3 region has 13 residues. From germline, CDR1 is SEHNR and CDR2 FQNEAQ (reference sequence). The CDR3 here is CASSYQGGRTQYF. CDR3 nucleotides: TGTGCCAGCAGTTACCAAGGGGGCCGGACCCAGTACTTC.

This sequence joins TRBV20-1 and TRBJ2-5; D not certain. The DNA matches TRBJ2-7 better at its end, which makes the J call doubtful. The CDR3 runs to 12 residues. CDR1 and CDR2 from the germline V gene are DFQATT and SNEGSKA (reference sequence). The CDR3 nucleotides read TGCAGTGTCGCGCATATCTCCTACGAGCAGTACTTC. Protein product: CSVAHISYEQYF.

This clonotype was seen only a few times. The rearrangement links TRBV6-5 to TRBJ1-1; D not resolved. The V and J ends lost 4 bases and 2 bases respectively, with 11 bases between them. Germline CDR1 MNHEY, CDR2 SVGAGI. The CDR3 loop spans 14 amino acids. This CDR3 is CASSFRLINTEAFF. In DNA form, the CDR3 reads TGTGCCAGCAGTTTTCGGCTTATCAACACTGAAGCTTTCTTT.

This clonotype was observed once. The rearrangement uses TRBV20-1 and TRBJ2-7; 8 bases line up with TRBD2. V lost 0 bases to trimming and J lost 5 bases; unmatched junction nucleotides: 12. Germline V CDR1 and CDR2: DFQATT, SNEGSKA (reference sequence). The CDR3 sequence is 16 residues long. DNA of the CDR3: TGCAGTGCTAGAGATAGGGTCGGAAAGCGGGGGAACGAGCAGTACTTC. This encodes CSARDRVGKRGNEQYF.

The CDR3 nucleotides are TGTGCCAGCGGTTTCGCAGGGGGCGCTCAGCCCCAGCATTTT. Its translation: CASGFAGGAQPQHF. The chain recombines TRBV6-5 with TRBJ1-5; 8 bases match TRBD1. Germline loops: CDR1 MNHEY, CDR2 SVGAGI. CDR3 length: 14 amino acids. With V trimmed by 8 bases and J by 6 bases, 9 bases remained unmatched.

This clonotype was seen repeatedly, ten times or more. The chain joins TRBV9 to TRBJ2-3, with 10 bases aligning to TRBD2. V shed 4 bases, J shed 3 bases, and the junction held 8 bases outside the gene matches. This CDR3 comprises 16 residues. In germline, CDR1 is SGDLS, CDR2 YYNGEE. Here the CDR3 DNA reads TGTGCCAGCAGCTTGAGTAGCGGGGGGATGACAGATACGCAGTATTTT. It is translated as CASSLSSGGMTDTQYF.

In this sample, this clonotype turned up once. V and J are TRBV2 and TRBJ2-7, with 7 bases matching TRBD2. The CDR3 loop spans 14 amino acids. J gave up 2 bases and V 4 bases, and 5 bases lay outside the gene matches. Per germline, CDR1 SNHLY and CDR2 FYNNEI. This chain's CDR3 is CASSGSGLAYEQYF. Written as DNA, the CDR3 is TGTGCCAGCAGTGGTAGCGGGCTAGCCTACGAGCAGTACTTC.

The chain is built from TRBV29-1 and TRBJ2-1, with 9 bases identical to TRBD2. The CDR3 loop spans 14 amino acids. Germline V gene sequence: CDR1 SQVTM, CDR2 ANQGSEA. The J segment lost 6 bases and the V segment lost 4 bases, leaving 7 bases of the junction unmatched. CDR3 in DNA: TGCAGCGTTGCTGGGGGACTAGCAATCAATGAGCAGTTCTTC. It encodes CSVAGGLAINEQFF.